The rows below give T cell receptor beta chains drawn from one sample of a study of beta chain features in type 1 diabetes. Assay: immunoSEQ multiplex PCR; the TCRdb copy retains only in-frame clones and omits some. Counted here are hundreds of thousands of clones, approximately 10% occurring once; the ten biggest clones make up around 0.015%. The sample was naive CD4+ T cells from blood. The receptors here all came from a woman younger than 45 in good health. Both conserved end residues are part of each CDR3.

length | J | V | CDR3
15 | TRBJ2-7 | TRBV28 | CASTGPGQLTYEQYF
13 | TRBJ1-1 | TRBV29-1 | CSVAGATNTEAFF
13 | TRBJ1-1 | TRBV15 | CATSPRGSTEAFF
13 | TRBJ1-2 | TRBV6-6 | CASSYTGDYGYTF
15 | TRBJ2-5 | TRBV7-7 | CASSLGRGIEETQYF
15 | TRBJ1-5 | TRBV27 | CASSAKTGVNQPQHF
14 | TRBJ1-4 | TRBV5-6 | CASSFRGGDEKLFF
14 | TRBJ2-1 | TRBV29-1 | CSVEGLVAGNEQFF
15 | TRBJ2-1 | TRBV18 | CASSELAGGGNEQFF
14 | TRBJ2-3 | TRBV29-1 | CSSQTSVITDTQYF
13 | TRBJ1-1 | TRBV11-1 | CASRSTRGTEAFF
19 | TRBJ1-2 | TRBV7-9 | CASSLKRDRVREANYGYTF
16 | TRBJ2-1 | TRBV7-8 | CASSSIAGSSYNEQFF
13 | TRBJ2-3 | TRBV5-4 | CASSLAGTDTQYF
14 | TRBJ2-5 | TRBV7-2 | CASSMGRGRETQYF
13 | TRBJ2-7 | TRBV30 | CAWSAGGPYEQYF
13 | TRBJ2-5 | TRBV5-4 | CASSQALQETQYF
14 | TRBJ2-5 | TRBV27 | CASSLSTGQETQYF
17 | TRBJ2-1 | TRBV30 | CAWSVHSGGSSYNEQFF
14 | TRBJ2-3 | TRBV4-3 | CASSPQRGGDTQYF
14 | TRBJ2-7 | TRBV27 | CASKEAYDTYEQYF
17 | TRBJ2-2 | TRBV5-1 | CASSLYGVAGGTGELFF
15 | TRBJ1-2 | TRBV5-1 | CASSSRTGSNYGYTF
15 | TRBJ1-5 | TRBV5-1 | CASSTGTGLNQPQHF
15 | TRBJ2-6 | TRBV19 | CASRLSGSGANVLTF
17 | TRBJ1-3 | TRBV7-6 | CASSLASIAVSGNTIYF
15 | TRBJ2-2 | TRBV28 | CASSTSPGLAGELFF
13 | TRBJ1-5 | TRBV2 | CASSRDSYQPQHF
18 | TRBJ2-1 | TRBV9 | CASSVLAGGPFTYNEQFF
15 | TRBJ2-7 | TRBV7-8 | CASSLVLAGVYEQYF
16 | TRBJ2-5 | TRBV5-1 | CASSLAASGGGETQYF
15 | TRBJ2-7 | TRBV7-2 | CASSLGLAASYEQYF
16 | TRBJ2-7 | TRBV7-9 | CASSPYSGSRPYEQYF
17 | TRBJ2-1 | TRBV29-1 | CSVEPRVAGGPYNEQFF
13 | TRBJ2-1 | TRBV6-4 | CASSDSRSGEQFF
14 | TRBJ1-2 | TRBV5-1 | CASSSGAGVGGYTF
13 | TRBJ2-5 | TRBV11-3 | CASSPGSEETQYF
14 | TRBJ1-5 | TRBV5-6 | CASSLDSSNQPQHF
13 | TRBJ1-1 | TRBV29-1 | CSVAGTGPTEAFF
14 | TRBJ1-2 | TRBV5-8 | CASSLGDRVLDYTF
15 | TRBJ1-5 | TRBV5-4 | CASSRGQGSDQPQHF
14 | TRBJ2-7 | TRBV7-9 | CASSLTSGSYEQYF
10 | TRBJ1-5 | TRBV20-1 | CSALRTLQHF